This TCR beta chain was observed in a study of shared clonotypes between healthy human individuals. Study as a whole: Per-donor plates numbered three CD4 naive, three CD4 memory, two CD8 naive and one CD8 memory. Whole-study results and caveats: Naive CD4 clonotype sharing across several donors was 4% to 5.5%.

To note about this clone: The target antigen is unknown.

Generated by immunoSEQ multiplex PCR, the TCRdb table keeps only in-frame clones and is missing some. The sample carries some 980,000 clones, 60% to 85% recorded once. Per the germline V gene, CDR1 is KGHSH and CDR2 is LQKENI. V lost 1 base and J 5 bases, leaving 16 bases between the germline ends. This CDR3 has 16 residues. The chain couples TRBV18 to TRBJ2-3, with D perhaps given as TRBD1 or TRBD2 (5 bases each). The clonotype was recovered from a man between 18 and 35 years old in good health. Sequenced material: memory CD4+ T cells sorted from blood. Subset reported: CD45RA-negative fraction. As DNA, the CDR3 is TGTGCCAGCTCACCACGGGCCGGGTGGGGGAAAGATACGCAGTATTTT. It yields the protein CASSPRAGWGKDTQYF. Based on the CDR3 plus reference TRBV18 and TRBJ2-3, the full variable domain is NAGVMQNPRHLVRRRGQEARLRCSPMKGHSHVYWYRQLPEEGLKFMVYLQKENIIDESGMPKERFSAEFPKEGPSILRIQQVVRGDSAAYFCASSPRAGWGKDTQYFGPGTRLTVL.